This TCR beta chain was identified during a study of monozygotic twins with inflammatory bowel disease. Germline V gene sequence: CDR1 SGHDT, CDR2 YYEEEE. The CDR3 is 15 residues long. Comment on this clonotype: Its target is unknown.

TCR libraries each used about 3.5 ug of total RNA. Two nested PCRs, approximately 16 and 9 cycles, amplified TCRalpha and TCRbeta cDNA. TCRdb re-called the 5' RACE reads and gives one entry per CDR3 protein, without DNA. The ten top clones account for 7.4%, within a sample of tens of thousands of distinct CDR3 sequences. Whole-study findings and limits: Distinguishing T cell subtypes was not possible.

The chain combines TRBV5-6 with TRBJ1-2. The receptor was derived from a human donor with ulcerative colitis or Crohn's disease, or a healthy co-twin of an affected twin (not recorded which). The sequencing input was blood. CDR3 protein: CASILLEASNYGYTF.